Listed here are 21 T cell receptor beta chains from one sample, sequenced in a study of cytomegalovirus exposure and HLA in healthy donors. A multiplex PCR was run with 60 Vbeta primers and 13 Jbeta primers. TCRdb keeps only in-frame clones here, not all; method: immunoSEQ multiplex PCR. The sample records some 120,000 clones, roughly 84% being singletons. The sample taken for sequencing was PBMCs. The receptor set was obtained from a woman aged 18-29 years in good health and CMV-seropositive.

This chain joins TRBV30 and TRBJ1-2, with D possibly being TRBD1 (5 bases). The CDR3 extends over 12 amino acids. Germline CDR1 GTSNPN, CDR2 SVGIG (reference sequence). The CDR3 nucleotides are TGTGCTATGGGGCTGGGGTCGGGTGGCTACACCTTC. Translating gives CAMGLGSGGYTF.

The V call is TRBV5-6, the J call TRBJ2-5; 7 nucleotides line up with TRBD2. J was trimmed by 2 bases and V by 4 bases; bases with no gene match: 8. Germline lookup yields CDR1 SGHDT and CDR2 YYEEEE. This CDR3 has 15 residues. DNA of the CDR3: TGTGCCAGCAGCCGCCCTATCGGGGGGCAAGAGACCCAGTACTTC. Translating gives CASSRPIGGQETQYF. Full variable domain (remainder filled in from reference TRBV5-6 and TRBJ2-5): DAGVTQSPTHLIKTRGQQVTLRCSPKSGHDTVSWYQQALGQGPQFIFQYYEEEERQRGNFPDRFSGHQFPNYSSELNVNALLLGDSALYLCASSRPIGGQETQYFGPGTRLLVL.

This chain links TRBV30 with TRBJ2-5; D may be TRBD2 (5 bases). The J call may be mistaken, given a closer DNA end match to TRBJ2-7. CDR1 and CDR2 (germline): GTSNPN, SVGIG (reference sequence). The CDR3 has 12 amino acids. For the CDR3, the DNA is TGTGCCTGGTTCCGGGATTCCCACGAGCAGTACTTC. The encoded protein is CAWFRDSHEQYF.

Comment on this clone: This sample includes further DNA sequences coding for the same CDR3. J is TRBJ1-1 and V is TRBV4-2; D ambiguous. V was cut by 1 base and J by 1 base, with 19 bases left in between. The CDR3 totals 18 residues. The germline V gene has CDR1 LGHNA and CDR2 YNFKEQ. This CDR3 reads CASSQVSVGDRGNTEAFF. In nucleotides, the CDR3 is TGTGCCAGCAGCCAAGTGTCGGTAGGAGATCGAGGGAACACTGAAGCTTTCTTT.

This clone was found a few times. The chain uses TRBV15 and TRBJ2-7; TRBD2 might be the D (6 bases). This CDR3 spans 17 amino acids. Trimming cost V 0 bases and J 4 bases, with 19 bases left between them. Looked up from germline, CDR1 is LNHNV and CDR2 is YYDKDF (reference sequence). This CDR3 reads CATSRDLVRGVPYEQYF. The CDR3 nucleotides read TGTGCCACCAGCAGAGATCTGGTGCGGGGAGTCCCTTACGAGCAGTACTTC.

This clone was detected only once. V and J are TRBV5-4 and TRBJ2-1; possibly TRBD2 for D (5 bases). V lost 4 bases to trimming and J lost 9 bases, with 11 bases between them. Looked up from germline, CDR1 is SGHNT and CDR2 is YYREEE (reference sequence). This CDR3 is 12 amino acids long. CDR3 sequence (DNA): TGTGCCAGCAGCCACGGGGAGAGTGAGCAGTTCTTC. This encodes CASSHGESEQFF.

V and J are TRBV4-2 and TRBJ2-3; TRBD2 matches at 9 bases. The trim removed 0 bases at V and 1 base at J, leaving 8 bases unmatched. The CDR3 totals 18 residues. Germline CDR1 reads LGHNA; CDR2 reads YNFKEQ. This chain's CDR3 is CASSQDWGAGGRTDTQYF. CDR3 sequence (DNA): TGTGCCAGCAGCCAAGATTGGGGAGCGGGGGGACGCACAGATACGCAGTATTTT.

The rearrangement links TRBV30 to TRBJ2-3; D perhaps matches TRBD2 (5 bases). The CDR3 is 14 amino acids. Germline CDR1 reads GTSNPN; CDR2 reads SVGIG (reference sequence). Trimming left V 4 bases short and J 2 bases short, with 13 bases between. This chain's CDR3 is CAWTILGFTDTQYF. The CDR3 bases are TGTGCCTGGACGATACTAGGTTTCACAGATACGCAGTATTTT.

The rearrangement links TRBV5-6 to TRBJ2-5; maybe TRBD1 (7 bases). CDR1 and CDR2 from the germline V gene are SGHDT and YYEEEE. V was shortened by 4 bases and J by 6 bases, with 16 bases between the two germline ends. This CDR3 region has 14 residues. CDR3 sequence: CASSDLSGGKTQYF. The CDR3 nucleotides read TGTGCCAGCAGCGACCTGTCAGGGGGGAAGACCCAGTACTTC.

This clone was observed a few times. The chain recombines TRBV5-4 with TRBJ1-6; 7 nucleotides align to TRBD1. The CDR3 covers 14 residues. The junction had 6 bases not matched to a gene; V was cut back by 6 bases and J by 6 bases. Looked up from germline, CDR1 is SGHNT and CDR2 is YYREEE (reference sequence). The CDR3 DNA sequence: TGTGCCAGCAATATAGACAGGGCTAATTCACCCCTCCACTTT. Its protein is CASNIDRANSPLHF. The whole variable domain, filled in from reference TRBV5-4 and TRBJ1-6, reads ETGVTQSPTHLIKTRGQQVTLRCSSQSGHNTVSWYQQALGQGPQFIFQYYREEENGRGNFPPRFSGLQFPNYSSELNVNALELDDSALYLCASNIDRANSPLHFGNGTRLTVT.

This chain connects TRBV10-3 to TRBJ2-1, with 8 bases lining up with TRBD1. The CDR3 is 15 residues long. V shed 3 bases and J 7 bases; nucleotides not matched to a gene: 8. CDR1 is ENHRY, CDR2 SYGVKD, per germline. In DNA, the CDR3 is TGTGCCATCAGTGAAGGACAGGGTGATTTGAATGAGCAGTTCTTC. As protein: CAISEGQGDLNEQFF.

This chain joins TRBV6-5 and TRBJ2-3; D is unclear. Germline lookup yields CDR1 MNHEY and CDR2 SVGAGI. The V end was cut by 0 bases, the J end by 8 bases, with 9 bases between. The CDR3 length is 13 residues. CDR3 region: CASSYSRLGTQYF. The CDR3 DNA sequence: TGTGCCAGCAGTTACTCGAGGCTCGGTACGCAGTATTTT.

Worth noting for this clone: Relative to the germline gene, one junction end is altered; a read error may explain this. The V call is TRBV19, the J call TRBJ2-6; TRBD1 is a possible D gene (7 bases). This CDR3 has 16 residues. Germline V CDR1 and CDR2: LNHDA, SQIVND (reference sequence). The CDR3 region is CASHQGGYSGANVLTF. In nucleotides, the CDR3 is TGTGCCAGTCACCAGGGGGGTTACTCTGGGGCCAACGTTCTGACTTTC.

The genes are TRBV5-6 and TRBJ2-2, with 10 bases aligning to TRBD1. Per the germline V gene, CDR1 is SGHDT and CDR2 is YYEEEE. This CDR3 has 16 amino acids. The J segment lost 1 base and the V segment lost 3 bases, leaving 3 bases of the junction unmatched. The CDR3 region is CASSWTGGVNTGELFF. CDR3 DNA sequence: TGTGCCAGCAGCTGGACAGGGGGGGTGAACACCGGGGAGCTGTTTTTT.

The chain couples TRBV18 to TRBJ1-1, with D perhaps TRBD1 (5 bases). This CDR3 comprises 14 residues. V was trimmed by 6 bases and J by 5 bases, leaving 16 bases between them. CDR1 and CDR2 from the germline V gene are KGHSH and LQKENI. The CDR3 DNA is TGTGCCAGCTCCGCATCAGGGATGGGTACTGAAGCTTTCTTT. Translated: CASSASGMGTEAFF.

The rearrangement links TRBV7-8 to TRBJ1-3, with D hard to call. From germline, CDR1 is SGHVS and CDR2 FQNEAQ. Trimming took 3 bases from V and 6 from J, leaving 9 bases between them. There are 13 residues in the CDR3. This CDR3 reads CASSFQQANTIYF. CDR3 coding DNA: TGTGCCAGCAGCTTCCAGCAGGCAAACACCATATATTTT.

The chain is built from TRBV6-6 and TRBJ2-3, with 7 bases lining up with TRBD1. The CDR3 totals 15 residues. Germline CDR1 and CDR2: MNHNY and SVGAGI (reference sequence). V trimming: 2 bases; J trimming: 1 base; junction bases outside the gene matches: 3. CDR3 nucleotide sequence: TGTGCCAGCAGTTACCCGGGGACAGGCACAGATACGCAGTATTTT. Its protein is CASSYPGTGTDTQYF.

This clone was seen a handful of times. The chain couples TRBV5-6 to TRBJ2-1; D gene unclear. Trimming removed 3 bases at V and 8 bases at J, with 15 bases between. CDR1 is SGHDT, CDR2 YYEEEE, per germline. This CDR3 contains 14 residues. The CDR3 DNA sequence: TGTGCCAGCAGCTCCGGGTCCCCTCGGGATGAGCAGTTCTTC. This gives the protein CASSSGSPRDEQFF.

J is TRBJ2-5 and V is TRBV4-1; 7 bases are shared with TRBD1. Trimming cost V 0 bases and J 4 bases; bases outside gene matches: 5. CDR3 size: 15 residues. Germline V lookup: CDR1 MGHRA, CDR2 YSYEKL. Written as DNA, the CDR3 is TGCGCCAGCAGCCAAGAGGGGACAGAAGCAGAGACCCAGTACTTC. Its translation is CASSQEGTEAETQYF.

J is TRBJ2-6 and V is TRBV19, with D possibly being TRBD2 (6 bases). Germline V gene sequence: CDR1 LNHDA, CDR2 SQIVND (reference sequence). The CDR3 extends over 15 amino acids. Trimming took 7 bases from V and 0 from J, leaving 10 bases between them. CDR3: CASTSGGSGANVLTF. CDR3 coding DNA: TGTGCCAGTACCTCCGGGGGCTCTGGGGCCAACGTCCTGACTTTC.

This clone occurred once. V gene TRBV7-6 combines with J gene TRBJ2-7; 7 bases match TRBD2. CDR1 and CDR2 from the germline V gene are SGHVS and FNYEAQ. Losses at the gene ends were 2 bases for V and 2 bases for J; bases not matched to a gene: 6. This CDR3 contains 15 residues. CDR3 in amino acids: CASSLFTGGTYEQYF. In nucleotides, the CDR3 is TGTGCCAGCAGCTTATTTACGGGGGGAACCTACGAGCAGTACTTC. The whole variable domain, remainder taken from reference TRBV7-6 and TRBJ2-7, is GAGVSQSPRYKVTKRGQDVALRCDPISGHVSLYWYRQALGQGPEFLTYFNYEAQQDKSGLPNDRFSAERPEGSISTLTIQRTEQRDSAMYRCASSLFTGGTYEQYFGPGTRLTVT.